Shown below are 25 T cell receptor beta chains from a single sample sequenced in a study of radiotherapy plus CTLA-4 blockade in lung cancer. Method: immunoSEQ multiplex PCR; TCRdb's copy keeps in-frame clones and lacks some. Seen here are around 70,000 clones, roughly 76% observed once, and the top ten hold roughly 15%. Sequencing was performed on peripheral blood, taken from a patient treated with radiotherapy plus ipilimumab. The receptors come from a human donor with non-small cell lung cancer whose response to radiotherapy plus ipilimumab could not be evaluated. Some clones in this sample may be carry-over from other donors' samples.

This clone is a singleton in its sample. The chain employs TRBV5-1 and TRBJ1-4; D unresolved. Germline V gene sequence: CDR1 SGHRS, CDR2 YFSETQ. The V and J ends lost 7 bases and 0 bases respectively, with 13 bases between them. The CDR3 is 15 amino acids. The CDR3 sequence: CASSEGGSTNEKLFF. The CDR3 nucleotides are TGCGCCAGCTCCGAGGGCGGGTCAACTAATGAAAAACTGTTTTTT.

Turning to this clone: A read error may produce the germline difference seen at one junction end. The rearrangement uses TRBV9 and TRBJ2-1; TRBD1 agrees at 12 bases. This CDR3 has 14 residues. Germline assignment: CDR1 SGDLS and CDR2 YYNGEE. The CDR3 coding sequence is TGTGCCAGCAGCGCCGGGACAGGGGGCAGGGAGGCGGTCTTC. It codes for CASSAGTGGREAVF. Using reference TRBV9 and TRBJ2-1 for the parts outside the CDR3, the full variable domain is DSGVTQTPKHLITATGQRVTLRCSPRSGDLSVYWYQQSLDQGLQFLIQYYNGEERAKGNILERFSAQQFPDLHSELNLSSLELGDSALYFCASSAGTGGREAVFGPGTRLTVL.

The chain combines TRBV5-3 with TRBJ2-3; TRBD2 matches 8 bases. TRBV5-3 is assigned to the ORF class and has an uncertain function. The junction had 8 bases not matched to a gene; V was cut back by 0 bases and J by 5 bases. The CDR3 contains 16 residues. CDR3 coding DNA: TGTGCCAGAAGCTTGGCCGGTCAGCGGGGGAGAGATACGCAGTATTTT. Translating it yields CARSLAGQRGRDTQYF.

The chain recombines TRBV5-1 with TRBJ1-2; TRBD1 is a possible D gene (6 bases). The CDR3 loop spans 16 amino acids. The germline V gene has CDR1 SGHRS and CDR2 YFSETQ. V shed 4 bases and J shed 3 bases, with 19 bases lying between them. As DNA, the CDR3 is TGCGCCAGCAGCGAACCCGACAGGAACCCCTACTATGGCTACACCTTC. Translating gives CASSEPDRNPYYGYTF.

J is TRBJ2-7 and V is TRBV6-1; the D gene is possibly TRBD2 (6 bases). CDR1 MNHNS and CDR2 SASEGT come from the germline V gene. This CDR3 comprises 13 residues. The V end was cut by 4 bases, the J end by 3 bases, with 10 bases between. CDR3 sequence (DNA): TGTGCCAGCAGTGTCGGCGGGGACTACGAGCAGTACTTC. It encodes CASSVGGDYEQYF.

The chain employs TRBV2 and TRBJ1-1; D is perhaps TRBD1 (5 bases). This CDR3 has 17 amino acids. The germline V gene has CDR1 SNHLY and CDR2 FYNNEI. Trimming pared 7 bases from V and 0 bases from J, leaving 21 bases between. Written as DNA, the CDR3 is TGTGCCAGCACCCCAAACCCACCGGGGGTGCTGAACACTGAAGCTTTCTTT. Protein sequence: CASTPNPPGVLNTEAFF. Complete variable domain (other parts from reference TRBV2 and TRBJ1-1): EPEVTQTPSHQVTQMGQEVILRCVPISNHLYFYWYRQILGQKVEFLVSFYNNEISEKSEIFDDQFSVERPDGSNFTLKIRSTKLEDSAMYFCASTPNPPGVLNTEAFFGQGTRLTVV.

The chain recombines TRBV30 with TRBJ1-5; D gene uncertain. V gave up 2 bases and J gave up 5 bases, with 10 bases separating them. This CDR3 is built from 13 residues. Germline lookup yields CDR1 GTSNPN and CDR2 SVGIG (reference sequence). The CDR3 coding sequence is TGTGCCTGGAGTCCCCTAGGAGATCAGCCCCAGCATTTT. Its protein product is CAWSPLGDQPQHF.

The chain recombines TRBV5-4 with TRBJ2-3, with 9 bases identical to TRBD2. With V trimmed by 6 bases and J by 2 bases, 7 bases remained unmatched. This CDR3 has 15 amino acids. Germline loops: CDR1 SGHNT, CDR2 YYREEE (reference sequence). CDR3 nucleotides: TGTGCCAGCAACCCGCGGGGGGGATTCACAGATACGCAGTATTTT. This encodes CASNPRGGFTDTQYF.

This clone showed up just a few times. Here the CDR3 DNA reads TGTGCCAGCAGCTTAAACCCTCGGGACTACCAAGAGACCCAGTACTTC. This sequence encodes CASSLNPRDYQETQYF. The V and J genes are TRBV7-3 and TRBJ2-5; perhaps TRBD2 as D (6 bases). Trimming took 1 base from V and 0 from J, leaving 12 bases between them. The CDR3 contains 16 residues. Germline V gene data show CDR1 as SGHTA and CDR2 as FQGTGA.

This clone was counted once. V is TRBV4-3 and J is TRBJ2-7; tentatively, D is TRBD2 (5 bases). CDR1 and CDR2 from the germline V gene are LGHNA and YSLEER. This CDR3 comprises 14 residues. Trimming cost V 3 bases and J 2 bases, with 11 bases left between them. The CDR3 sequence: CASSQYSGAYEQYF. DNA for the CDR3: TGCGCCAGCAGCCAGTATTCCGGGGCCTACGAGCAGTACTTC.

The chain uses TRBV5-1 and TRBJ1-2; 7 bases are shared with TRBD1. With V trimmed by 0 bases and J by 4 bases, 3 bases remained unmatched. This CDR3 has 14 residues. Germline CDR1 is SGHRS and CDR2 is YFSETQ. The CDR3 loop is CASSLGQGGYGYTF. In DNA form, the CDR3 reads TGCGCCAGCAGCTTGGGACAGGGCGGCTATGGCTACACCTTC.

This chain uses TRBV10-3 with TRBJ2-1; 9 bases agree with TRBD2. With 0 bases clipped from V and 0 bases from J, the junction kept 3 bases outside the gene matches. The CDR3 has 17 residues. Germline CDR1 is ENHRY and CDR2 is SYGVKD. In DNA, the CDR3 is TGTGCCATCAGTGAGTCGCTAGCGGGGAGCTCCTACAATGAGCAGTTCTTC. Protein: CAISESLAGSSYNEQFF.

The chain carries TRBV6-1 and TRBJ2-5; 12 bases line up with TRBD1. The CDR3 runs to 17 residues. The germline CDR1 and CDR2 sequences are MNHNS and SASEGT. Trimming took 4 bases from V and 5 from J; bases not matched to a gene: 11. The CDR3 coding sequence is TGTGCCAGCAGTGCTAGGGACGGGGACAGGGGGCAGGAGACCCAGTACTTC. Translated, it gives CASSARDGDRGQETQYF.

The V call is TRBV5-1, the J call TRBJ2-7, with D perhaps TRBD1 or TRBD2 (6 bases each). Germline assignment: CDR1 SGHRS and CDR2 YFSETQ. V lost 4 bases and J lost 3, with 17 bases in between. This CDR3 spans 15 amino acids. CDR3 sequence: CASSLAGHLVYEQYF. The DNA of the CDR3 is TGCGCCAGCAGCCTGGCGGGACACCTCGTCTACGAGCAGTACTTC.

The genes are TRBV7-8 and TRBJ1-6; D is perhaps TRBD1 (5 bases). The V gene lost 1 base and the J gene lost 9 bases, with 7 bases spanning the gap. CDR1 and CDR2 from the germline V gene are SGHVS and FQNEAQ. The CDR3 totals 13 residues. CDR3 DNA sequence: TGTGCCAGCAGCTTAGTAGGGGTTTCACCCCTCCACTTT. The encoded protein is CASSLVGVSPLHF.

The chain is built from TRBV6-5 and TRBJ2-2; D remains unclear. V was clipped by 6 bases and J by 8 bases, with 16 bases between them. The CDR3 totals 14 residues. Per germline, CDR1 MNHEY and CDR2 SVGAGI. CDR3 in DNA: TGTGCCAGCAGACCCGGCGGTCCCGGGGGGGAGCTGTTTTTT. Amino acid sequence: CASRPGGPGGELFF.

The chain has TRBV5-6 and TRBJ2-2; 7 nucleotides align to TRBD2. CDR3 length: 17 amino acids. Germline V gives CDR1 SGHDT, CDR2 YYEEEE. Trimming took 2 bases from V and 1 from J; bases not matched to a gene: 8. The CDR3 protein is CASSFGGGGRNTGELFF. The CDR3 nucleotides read TGTGCCAGCAGCTTTGGAGGCGGGGGACGGAACACCGGGGAGCTGTTTTTT.

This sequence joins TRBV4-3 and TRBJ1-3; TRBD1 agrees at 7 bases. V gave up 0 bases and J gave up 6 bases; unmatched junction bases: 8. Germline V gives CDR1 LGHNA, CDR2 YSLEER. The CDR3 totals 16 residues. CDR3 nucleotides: TGCGCCAGCAGCCAAGATCTTTACAGGGGTGCAAACACCATATATTTT. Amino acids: CASSQDLYRGANTIYF.

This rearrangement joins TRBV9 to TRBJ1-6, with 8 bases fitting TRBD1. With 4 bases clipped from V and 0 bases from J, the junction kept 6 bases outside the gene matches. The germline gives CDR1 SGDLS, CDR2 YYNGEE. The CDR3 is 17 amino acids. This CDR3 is CASSSTTGGSYNSPLHF. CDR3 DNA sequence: TGTGCCAGCAGCTCTACCACAGGGGGCTCCTATAATTCACCCCTCCACTTT.

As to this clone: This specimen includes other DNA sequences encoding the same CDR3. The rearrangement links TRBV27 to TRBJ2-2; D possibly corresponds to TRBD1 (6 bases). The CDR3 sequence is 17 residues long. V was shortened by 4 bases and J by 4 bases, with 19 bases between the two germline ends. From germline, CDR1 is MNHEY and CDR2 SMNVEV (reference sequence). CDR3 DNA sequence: TGTGCCAGCAGTTCGACAGGCTATAGCACGGGCACCGGGGAGCTGTTTTTT. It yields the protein CASSSTGYSTGTGELFF.

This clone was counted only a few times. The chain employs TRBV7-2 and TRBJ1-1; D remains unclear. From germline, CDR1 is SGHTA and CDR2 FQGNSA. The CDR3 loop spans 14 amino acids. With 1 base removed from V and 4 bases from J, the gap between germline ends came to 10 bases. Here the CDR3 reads CASSLGYGGTEAFF. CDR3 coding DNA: TGTGCCAGCAGCTTAGGGTACGGAGGCACTGAAGCTTTCTTT.

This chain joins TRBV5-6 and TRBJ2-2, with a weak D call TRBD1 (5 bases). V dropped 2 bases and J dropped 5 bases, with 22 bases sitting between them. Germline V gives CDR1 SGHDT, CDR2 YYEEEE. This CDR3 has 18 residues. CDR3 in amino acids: CASSFFDSSPPQTGELFF. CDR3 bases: TGTGCCAGCAGCTTCTTCGACAGTAGCCCTCCTCAGACCGGGGAGCTGTTTTTT.

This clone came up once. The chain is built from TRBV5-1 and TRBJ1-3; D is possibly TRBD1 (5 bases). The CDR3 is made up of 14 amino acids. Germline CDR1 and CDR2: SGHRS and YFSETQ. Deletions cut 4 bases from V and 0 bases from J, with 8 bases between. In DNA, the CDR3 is TGCGCCAGCAGCCGGAGGGGCTCTGGAAACACCATATATTTT. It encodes CASSRRGSGNTIYF.

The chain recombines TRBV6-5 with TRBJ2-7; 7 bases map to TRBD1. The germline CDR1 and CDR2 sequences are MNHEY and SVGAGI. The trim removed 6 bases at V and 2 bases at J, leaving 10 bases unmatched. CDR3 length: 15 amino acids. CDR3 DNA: TGTGCCAGCAGCCCGGACAGGACTCGGACCTACGAGCAGTACTTC. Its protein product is CASSPDRTRTYEQYF.

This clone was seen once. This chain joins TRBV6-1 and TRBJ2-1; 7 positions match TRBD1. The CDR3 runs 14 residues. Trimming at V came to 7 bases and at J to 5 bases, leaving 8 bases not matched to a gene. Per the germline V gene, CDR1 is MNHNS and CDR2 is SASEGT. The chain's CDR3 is CASILGGENNEQFF. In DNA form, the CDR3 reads TGTGCCAGCATCCTAGGGGGCGAAAACAATGAGCAGTTCTTC.